The 11 T cell receptor beta chains in this list originate from one sample, sequenced in a study of cytomegalovirus exposure and HLA in healthy donors. PCR employed 60 Vbeta and 13 Jbeta primers. Measured with immunoSEQ multiplex PCR; TCRdb has only the in-frame clones, and not every one. Of 270,000 or so clones listed, around nine tenths are singletons. Input material: PBMCs. These TCRs come from a girl aged 2-9 years in good health and CMV-seronegative.

The V and J genes are TRBV18 and TRBJ1-4; 7 bases are a match to TRBD1. The CDR3 contains 16 residues. Per germline, CDR1 KGHSH and CDR2 LQKENI. Trimming cost V 4 bases and J 0 bases; bases outside gene matches: 5. CDR3 loop: CASSQTTGATNEKLFF. DNA for the CDR3: TGTGCCAGCTCACAGACAACAGGGGCAACTAATGAAAAACTGTTTTTT.

This rearrangement joins TRBV6-4 to TRBJ1-1; no firm D call. Trimming removed 3 bases at V and 0 bases at J, with 5 bases between. This CDR3 contains 13 residues. The V gene's germline CDR1 is MRHNA and CDR2 SNTAGT. The CDR3 sequence: CASSESVNTEAFF. The CDR3 coding sequence is TGTGCCAGCAGTGAGAGTGTGAACACTGAAGCTTTCTTT.

The chain combines TRBV18 with TRBJ2-5; possibly TRBD2 for D (6 bases). Looked up from germline, CDR1 is KGHSH and CDR2 is LQKENI. V was pared by 5 bases and J by 5 bases, with 21 bases between. The CDR3 consists of 16 residues. In DNA form, the CDR3 reads TGTGCCAGCTCATGGGAGAGTGGGGGAGGCGGCGAGACCCAGTACTTC. Protein sequence: CASSWESGGGGETQYF.

The gene calls are TRBV27 and TRBJ2-5, with 10 nucleotides matching TRBD1. CDR1 and CDR2 from the germline V gene are MNHEY and SMNVEV (reference sequence). V lost 4 bases, J lost 5 bases, and 19 bases stayed unmatched. This CDR3 spans 19 amino acids. CDR3 coding DNA: TGTGCCAGCAGTTCCAAAATACAAGACAGGGGGCGCGGGTTTGAGACCCAGTACTTC. It translates to CASSSKIQDRGRGFETQYF.

This sequence joins TRBV7-9 and TRBJ2-1, with 13 positions matching TRBD2. The CDR3 is 18 residues long. The V gene's germline CDR1 is SEHNR and CDR2 FQNEAQ (reference sequence). The trim removed 5 bases at V and 7 bases at J, leaving 14 bases unmatched. The CDR3 coding sequence is TGTGCCAGCAGCGAGACTAGCGGGAGGTATCCCGCTCGGAATGAGCAGTTCTTC. Amino acid sequence: CASSETSGRYPARNEQFF.

The chain is built from TRBV10-3 and TRBJ1-5; TRBD1 aligns across 11 bases. This CDR3 region has 16 residues. With V trimmed by 3 bases and J by 6 bases, 7 bases remained unmatched. Germline V gene lookup returns CDR1 ENHRY and CDR2 SYGVKD. CDR3 sequence reads: CAISEAGTGGSQPQHF. Here the CDR3 DNA reads TGTGCCATCAGTGAAGCCGGGACAGGGGGGAGTCAGCCCCAGCATTTT.

The chain carries TRBV5-6 and TRBJ2-1, with 10 nucleotides matching TRBD2. The CDR3 is 15 amino acids. V was pared by 0 bases and J by 7 bases, with 4 bases of the junction left unmatched. Germline CDR1 SGHDT, CDR2 YYEEEE. CDR3 region: CASSLGLAGENEQFF. The CDR3 region has the DNA TGTGCCAGCAGCTTGGGCCTAGCGGGGGAAAATGAGCAGTTCTTC. The full variable domain, in which reference TRBV5-6 and TRBJ2-1 provide the parts outside the CDR3, is DAGVTQSPTHLIKTRGQQVTLRCSPKSGHDTVSWYQQALGQGPQFIFQYYEEEERQRGNFPDRFSGHQFPNYSSELNVNALLLGDSALYLCASSLGLAGENEQFFGPGTRLTVL.

Regarding this clone: Germline and junction disagree at one end, which may indicate a read error. The chain carries TRBV27 and TRBJ2-2; 7 positions match TRBD2. Germline V gene lookup returns CDR1 MNHEY and CDR2 SMNVEV (reference sequence). The CDR3 is made up of 17 amino acids. CDR3 sequence (DNA): TGTGTCAGCAGTTTAATACGTGGGACTATAAACACCGGGGAGCTGTTTTTT. It codes for CVSSLIRGTINTGELFF.

The chain joins TRBV2 to TRBJ2-7, with unresolved D. Germline V gene lookup returns CDR1 SNHLY and CDR2 FYNNEI. The CDR3 extends over 13 amino acids. The V and J ends lost 7 bases and 6 bases respectively, with 16 bases between them. CDR3 residues: CASISLLDPEQYF. The DNA for the CDR3 is TGTGCCAGCATCTCTCTCCTAGACCCCGAGCAGTACTTC. Complete variable domain (other parts from reference TRBV2 and TRBJ2-7): EPEVTQTPSHQVTQMGQEVILRCVPISNHLYFYWYRQILGQKVEFLVSFYNNEISEKSEIFDDQFSVERPDGSNFTLKIRSTKLEDSAMYFCASISLLDPEQYFGPGTRLTVT.

The CDR3 is CASSWSRGSSYEQYF. CDR3 bases: TGTGCCAGCAGTTGGAGCAGGGGGAGCTCCTACGAGCAGTACTTC. The chain couples TRBV5-4 to TRBJ2-7, with TRBD1 matching 7 bases. CDR1 and CDR2 from the germline V gene are SGHNT and YYREEE (reference sequence). J lost 0 bases, V lost 5 bases, and 8 bases had no gene match. The CDR3 is made up of 15 amino acids.

The CDR3, as DNA: TGTGCCTGGAAAATTAATGGACAGGGGACCGGGGAGCTGTTTTTT. This gives the protein CAWKINGQGTGELFF. The J gene is TRBJ2-2, the V gene TRBV30, with TRBD1 matching over 9 bases. Germline CDR1 is GTSNPN and CDR2 is SVGIG (reference sequence). With V trimmed by 4 bases and J by 5 bases, 8 bases remained unmatched. The length of the CDR3 is 15 residues. The full variable domain, with the rest looked up from reference TRBV30 and TRBJ2-2, is SQTIHQWPATLVQPVGSPLSLECTVEGTSNPNLYWYRQAAGRGLQLLFYSVGIGQISSEVPQNLSASRPQDRQFILSSKKLLLSDSGFYLCAWKINGQGTGELFFGEGSRLTVL.